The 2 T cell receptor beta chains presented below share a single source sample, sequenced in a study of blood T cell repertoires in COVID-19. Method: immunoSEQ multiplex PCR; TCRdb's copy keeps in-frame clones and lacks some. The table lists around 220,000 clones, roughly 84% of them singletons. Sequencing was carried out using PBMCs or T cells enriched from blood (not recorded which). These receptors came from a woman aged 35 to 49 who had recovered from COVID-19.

Here the CDR3 reads CASKENNSPLHF. The DNA of the CDR3 is TGTGCCAGCAAGGAGAATAATTCACCCCTCCACTTT. This rearrangement joins TRBV27 to TRBJ1-6, with no clear D. The CDR3 loop spans 12 amino acids. V was pared by 7 bases and J by 5 bases, with 6 bases between. Looked up from germline, CDR1 is MNHEY and CDR2 is SMNVEV (reference sequence).

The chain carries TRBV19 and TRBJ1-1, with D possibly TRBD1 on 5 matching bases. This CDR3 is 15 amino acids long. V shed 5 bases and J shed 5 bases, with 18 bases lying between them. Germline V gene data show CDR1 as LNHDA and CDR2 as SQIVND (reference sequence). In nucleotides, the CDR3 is TGTGCCAGTAGTCTCTCGACAGTGGGAACGACTGAAGCTTTCTTT. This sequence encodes CASSLSTVGTTEAFF.